These 26 T cell receptor beta chains share one sample of origin, sequenced in a study of blood T cell repertoires in COVID-19 (TCRdb year 2020). Library preparation used the immunoSEQ multiplex PCR assay. TCRdb obtained this table from immuneACCESS and retained in-frame rearrangements with V and J assigned. These tables miss some clones; where compared with another copy, unresolved V genes account for less than half of the shortfall, and the remainder is unexplained. The sample table lists about 130,000 clones, roughly 84% of them with a count of one. The ten largest clones add up to approximately 40% of the sample. The sample consisted of peripheral blood. The receptors were sampled from a human donor in a cohort sampled during active COVID-19.

The V call is TRBV12-3 or TRBV12-4, the J call TRBJ1-5; D ambiguous. The CDR3 totals 13 residues. The V and J ends lost 4 bases and 2 bases respectively, with 6 bases between them. CDR3 protein: CASSWAGNQPQHF. CDR3 nucleotides: TGTGCCAGCAGTTGGGCCGGCAATCAGCCCCAGCATTTT.

V gene TRBV5-1 combines with J gene TRBJ1-1; D possibly corresponds to TRBD1 (6 bases). Trimming stripped 4 bases from V and 1 base from J, with 8 bases between. Germline V lookup: CDR1 SGHRS, CDR2 YFSETQ. The CDR3 consists of 13 residues. The DNA for the CDR3 is TGCGCCAGCAGCGGGGGACAGAACACTGAAGCTTTCTTT. The encoded protein is CASSGGQNTEAFF.

The genes are TRBV15 and TRBJ2-5; 10 bases line up with TRBD1. Germline V gene sequence: CDR1 LNHNV, CDR2 YYDKDF (reference sequence). The CDR3 length is 17 residues. After removal of 0 bases from V and 5 bases from J, the junction contained 9 bases not matched to a gene. In nucleotides, the CDR3 is TGTGCCACCAGCAGAGATGTCTCCCGGACAGGGGGTGAGACCCAGTACTTC. Translation gives CATSRDVSRTGGETQYF.

This clone has just a few counts. V is TRBV6-6 and J is TRBJ1-6; tentative D call: TRBD1 (5 bases). This CDR3 spans 10 amino acids. Germline lookup yields CDR1 MNHNY and CDR2 SVGAGI (reference sequence). V lost 8 bases, J lost 15 bases, and 11 bases lay in between. This CDR3 is CASGAGVLHF. CDR3 in DNA: TGTGCCAGCGGGGCTGGGGTCCTCCACTTT.

With respect to this clone: The sample holds other DNA sequences that translate to the same CDR3. This chain connects TRBV5-1 to TRBJ2-6, with 8 positions matching TRBD1. There are 15 residues in the CDR3. Germline V gives CDR1 SGHRS, CDR2 YFSETQ. V gave up 4 bases and J gave up 4 bases; unmatched junction bases: 4. CDR3 loop: CASSGQGSGANVLTF. Written as DNA, the CDR3 is TGCGCCAGCAGCGGACAGGGTTCCGGGGCCAACGTCCTGACTTTC.

This rearrangement joins TRBV3-1 (or the pseudogene TRBV3-2) to TRBJ1-3; D gene uncertain. This CDR3 is 14 amino acids long. The V end was cut by 3 bases, the J end by 6 bases, with 12 bases between. Germline loops: CDR1 LGHDT, CDR2 YNNKEL (reference sequence). CDR3 in DNA: TGTGCCAGCAGCCACCGGGGAAGGGAAAACACCATATATTTT. Translated: CASSHRGRENTIYF.

The chain joins TRBV30 to TRBJ1-1; 8 nucleotides agree with TRBD1. The V gene's germline CDR1 is GTSNPN and CDR2 SVGIG (reference sequence). The CDR3 has 13 amino acids. The ends lost 4 bases at V and 1 base at J; junction bases unmatched: 2. The CDR3 loop is CAWTGGWNTEAFF. CDR3 bases: TGTGCCTGGACAGGGGGCTGGAACACTGAAGCTTTCTTT.

V is TRBV4-3 and J is TRBJ2-2, with a weak D call TRBD2 (6 bases). V lost 1 base, J lost 2 bases, and 11 bases lay in between. The CDR3 has 16 amino acids. Germline loops: CDR1 LGHNA, CDR2 YSLEER. Written as DNA, the CDR3 is TGCGCCAGCAGCCAAGTAACCGGGAGTAACACCGGGGAGCTGTTTTTT. This codes for CASSQVTGSNTGELFF.

The chain joins TRBV6-2 or TRBV6-3 to TRBJ2-6; D gene uncertain. Germline CDR1 is MNHEY and CDR2 is SVGEGT. V shed 2 bases and J shed 7 bases, with 6 bases lying between them. The CDR3 loop spans 13 amino acids. The CDR3 loop is CASSYGRANVLTF. CDR3 nucleotides: TGTGCCAGCAGTTACGGTAGAGCCAACGTCCTGACTTTC.

The V call is TRBV27, the J call TRBJ2-1; TRBD2 might be the D (6 bases). V was cut by 5 bases and J by 5 bases, with 16 bases left in between. Germline CDR1 is MNHEY and CDR2 is SMNVEV (reference sequence). The CDR3 runs 15 residues. Here the CDR3 DNA reads TGTGCCAGCAGTCGGTCCCTTAGCGGAAACAATGAGCAGTTCTTC. Its protein product is CASSRSLSGNNEQFF.

The genes are TRBV12-5 and TRBJ1-1, with TRBD1 matching over 8 bases. J gave up 1 base and V 2 bases, and 6 bases lay outside the gene matches. This CDR3 region has 16 residues. Germline CDR1 is LGHNT and CDR2 is FRNRAP. The CDR3 reads CASGLWTGTGNTEAFF. The DNA for the CDR3 is TGTGCTAGTGGTTTGTGGACAGGGACGGGGAACACTGAAGCTTTCTTT. Full variable domain (missing parts from reference TRBV12-5 and TRBJ1-1): DARVTQTPRHKVTEMGQEVTMRCQPILGHNTVFWYRQTMMQGLELLAYFRNRAPLDDSGMPKDRFSAEMPDATLATLKIQPSEPRDSAVYFCASGLWTGTGNTEAFFGQGTRLTVV.

This chain connects TRBV9 to TRBJ1-2; 8 positions agree with TRBD1. The CDR3 length is 13 residues. Germline V lookup: CDR1 SGDLS, CDR2 YYNGEE. V lost 3 bases, J lost 3 bases, and 1 base stayed unmatched. Here the CDR3 reads CASSEQGDYGYTF. The DNA of the CDR3 is TGTGCCAGCAGCGAACAGGGGGACTATGGCTACACCTTC.

The CDR3 bases are TGTGCCAGCAGTCGCCAAACAGGGATGCGGTATGGCTACACCTTC. Its translation: CASSRQTGMRYGYTF. The chain uses TRBV6-5 and TRBJ1-2; the D gene is possibly TRBD1 (6 bases). The V and J ends lost 5 bases and 5 bases respectively, with 18 bases between them. This CDR3 is built from 15 residues. Germline assignment: CDR1 MNHEY and CDR2 SVGAGI.

The chain joins TRBV5-5 to TRBJ2-2, with a possible D match to TRBD1 (5 bases). Germline V CDR1 and CDR2: SGHKS, YYEKEE (reference sequence). There are 17 residues in the CDR3. V shed 4 bases and J shed 0 bases, with 16 bases lying between them. CDR3 amino acids: CASSPLPTVANTGELFF. The DNA for the CDR3 is TGTGCCAGCAGCCCCCTCCCGACAGTTGCGAACACCGGGGAGCTGTTTTTT.

This clone was seen once. V usage is TRBV5-6 and J usage is TRBJ1-2; TRBD1 agrees at 7 bases. The germline V gene encodes CDR1 SGHDT and CDR2 YYEEEE. This CDR3 spans 16 amino acids. Trimming cost V 1 base and J 5 bases; bases outside gene matches: 11. This CDR3 reads CASSLRSSGGLYGYTF. Here the CDR3 DNA reads TGTGCCAGCAGCTTGAGGTCCTCAGGGGGATTATATGGCTACACCTTC.

V usage is TRBV7-9 and J usage is TRBJ1-2; 7 bases map to TRBD1. This CDR3 region has 14 residues. V was pared by 2 bases and J by 4 bases, with 4 bases of the junction left unmatched. Germline CDR1 SEHNR, CDR2 FQNEAQ (reference sequence). The CDR3 bases are TGTGCCAGCAGCTTAACAGGGGAAGGCTATGGCTACACCTTC. Its protein is CASSLTGEGYGYTF.

This clone was recorded only once. This CDR3 is also generated by other DNA sequences in the sample. The rearrangement joins TRBV11-1 to TRBJ1-1; D gene ambiguous. V lost 1 base and J lost 6, with 9 bases in between. The CDR3 is made up of 13 amino acids. CDR1 is SGHAT, CDR2 FQDESV, per germline (reference sequence). CDR3: CASSLVWGAEAFF. As DNA, the CDR3 is TGTGCCAGCAGCTTAGTTTGGGGAGCTGAAGCTTTCTTT. The full variable domain, completed using reference TRBV11-1 and TRBJ1-1, is EAEVAQSPRYKITEKSQAVAFWCDPISGHATLYWYRQILGQGPELLVQFQDESVVDDSQLPKDRFSAERLKGVDSTLKIQPAELGDSAMYLCASSLVWGAEAFFGQGTRLTVV.

The chain's CDR3 is CASSPGGAGNTIYF. The CDR3 region has the DNA TGTGCCAGCAGCCCGGGCGGGGCGGGAAACACCATATATTTT. The chain has TRBV5-5 and TRBJ1-3, with D possibly TRBD1 on 5 matching bases. The CDR3 is made up of 14 amino acids. Trimming cost V 4 bases and J 4 bases, with 12 bases left between them. The germline V gene has CDR1 SGHKS and CDR2 YYEKEE (reference sequence).

This chain joins TRBV7-8 and TRBJ2-3, with D uncertain. Germline V gene data show CDR1 as SGHVS and CDR2 as FQNEAQ. Trimming left V 3 bases short and J 2 bases short, with 9 bases between. CDR3 length: 14 amino acids. CDR3 sequence: CASSFGGITDTQYF. The DNA for the CDR3 is TGTGCCAGCAGCTTCGGCGGTATCACAGATACGCAGTATTTT.

The chain uses TRBV10-3 and TRBJ2-6; D is perhaps TRBD1 (6 bases). Germline V gives CDR1 ENHRY, CDR2 SYGVKD. The CDR3 runs 16 residues. The V end was cut by 4 bases, the J end by 0 bases, with 10 bases between. The CDR3 here is CAISVQGGSGANVLTF. CDR3 sequence (DNA): TGTGCCATCAGTGTCCAAGGGGGCTCTGGGGCCAACGTCCTGACTTTC.

The chain links TRBV18 to TRBJ2-7, with TRBD1 identical over 8 bases. Per germline, CDR1 KGHSH and CDR2 LQKENI. The CDR3 extends over 15 amino acids. J gave up 2 bases and V 4 bases, and 7 bases lay outside the gene matches. In DNA form, the CDR3 reads TGTGCCAGCTCACTAGGTCAGGGGGCGACCTACGAGCAGTACTTC. This encodes CASSLGQGATYEQYF.

The chain uses TRBV19 and TRBJ1-2, with D uncertain. Trimming took off 4 bases at V and 6 bases at J, with 15 bases between the two ends. The CDR3 runs to 14 residues. Germline CDR1 is LNHDA and CDR2 is SQIVND (reference sequence). The CDR3 loop is CASSTADIANGYTF. The CDR3 region has the DNA TGTGCCAGTAGTACGGCAGACATAGCGAATGGCTACACCTTC.

In this sample, this clone turned up once. The chain couples TRBV18 to TRBJ2-5; D possibly corresponds to TRBD2 (6 bases). This CDR3 is built from 16 residues. Trimming stripped 3 bases from V and 2 bases from J, with 16 bases between. Germline V gives CDR1 KGHSH, CDR2 LQKENI. The CDR3 here is CASSPTGGSGQETQYF. As DNA, the CDR3 is TGTGCCAGCTCACCGACCGGAGGGTCCGGGCAAGAGACCCAGTACTTC. Supplemented by reference TRBV18 and TRBJ2-5, the full variable domain reads NAGVMQNPRHLVRRRGQEARLRCSPMKGHSHVYWYRQLPEEGLKFMVYLQKENIIDESGMPKERFSAEFPKEGPSILRIQQVVRGDSAAYFCASSPTGGSGQETQYFGPGTRLLVL.

This clone was seen just once. This chain joins TRBV7-2 and TRBJ2-1, with no clear D. Deletions cut 3 bases from V and 1 base from J, with 13 bases between. Germline assignment: CDR1 SGHTA and CDR2 FQGNSA. This CDR3 spans 16 amino acids. The CDR3 coding sequence is TGTGCCAGCAGCTTCCCCCGACTCCTGTCCTACAATGAGCAGTTCTTC. This translates into CASSFPRLLSYNEQFF.

The J gene is TRBJ2-2, the V gene TRBV7-9, with 11 nucleotides matching TRBD2. Germline V gene lookup returns CDR1 SEHNR and CDR2 FQNEAQ (reference sequence). CDR3 length: 14 residues. V gave up 3 bases and J gave up 6 bases; unmatched junction bases: 0. The DNA of the CDR3 is TGTGCCAGCAGCTTGACTAGCGGGGCCGGGGAGCTGTTTTTT. The encoded protein is CASSLTSGAGELFF.

This clone was counted a single time. V and J are TRBV3-1 (or the pseudogene TRBV3-2) and TRBJ1-1; D is possibly TRBD1 (6 bases). CDR1 and CDR2 from the germline V gene are LGHDT and YNNKEL (reference sequence). V was trimmed by 5 bases and J by 1 base, leaving 8 bases between them. The CDR3 consists of 13 residues. In nucleotides, the CDR3 is TGTGCCAGCAGCTTGGGACAGAACACTGAAGCTTTCTTT. Translation gives CASSLGQNTEAFF.